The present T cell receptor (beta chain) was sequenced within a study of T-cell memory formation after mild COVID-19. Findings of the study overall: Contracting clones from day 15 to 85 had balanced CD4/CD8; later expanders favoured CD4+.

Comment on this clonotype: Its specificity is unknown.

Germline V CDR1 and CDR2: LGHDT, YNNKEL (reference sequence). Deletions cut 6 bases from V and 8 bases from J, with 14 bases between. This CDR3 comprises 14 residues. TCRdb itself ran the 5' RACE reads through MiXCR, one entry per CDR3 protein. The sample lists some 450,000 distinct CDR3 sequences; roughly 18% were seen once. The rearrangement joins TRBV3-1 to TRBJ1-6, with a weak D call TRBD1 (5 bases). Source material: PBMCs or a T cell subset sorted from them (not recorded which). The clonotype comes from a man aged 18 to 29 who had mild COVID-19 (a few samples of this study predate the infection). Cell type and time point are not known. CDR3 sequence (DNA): TGTGCCAGCAGACACGACAGCTTATATTCACCCCTCCACTTT. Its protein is CASRHDSLYSPLHF.